This T cell receptor (beta chain) was sequenced for a study of cytomegalovirus exposure and HLA in healthy donors. Study-wide points: Testing in vitro showed a few CMV-associated chains specific for CMV antigens. A later look showed TCR association rates differing by HLA locus, highest for DRB1 and lowest for HLA-C.

Germline V gene lookup returns CDR1 SGDLS and CDR2 YYNGEE. J was trimmed by 7 bases and V by 0 bases; bases with no gene match: 6. This CDR3 comprises 14 residues. This clone was detected only once. Antigen: not known. PCR primers comprised 60 Vbeta and 13 Jbeta primers. Only in-frame clones appear in the TCRdb table, and some are missing; sequencing was by immunoSEQ multiplex PCR. This table holds hundreds of thousands of clones, more than 70% found once. This sequence was found in a boy younger than 18 in good health and CMV-seronegative. J is TRBJ1-2 and V is TRBV9; 7 nucleotides match TRBD1. The sequencing input was PBMCs. The CDR3 coding sequence is TGTGCCAGCAGCGTAGTGGGGACAGCGCGTGGCTACACCTTC. Its protein is CASSVVGTARGYTF.